Sequencing of this TCR beta chain was carried out in a study of blood T cells in healthy people across ages. PCR was performed a second time for roughly 7 to 12 cycles using a sample-barcoded 5' primer and a J-beta primer mix. MiXCR was run by TCRdb on the 5' RACE reads, yielding one entry per CDR3 protein. Of about 1.6 million distinct CDR3 sequences in the sample, around 36% were seen once. The CDR3 runs 14 residues. J was trimmed by 5 bases and V by 7 bases; bases with no gene match: 5. Whole-study results and caveats: Per-million-T-cell TCR beta diversity fell roughly linearly with age. Compared with aged donors, long-lived donors showed fewer expanded clones, suggesting selection. Strong correlation was found linking TCR beta diversity to naive T cell percentage.

In regard to this clonotype: Antigen specificity is unknown.

V and J are TRBV12-3 or TRBV12-4 and TRBJ2-3, with 11 bases aligning to TRBD2. The TCR sequence derives from a woman younger than 45 in good health. Sample: blood. CDR3 sequence reads: CASNLAGGLDTQYF. The DNA for the CDR3 is TGTGCCAGCAATCTAGCGGGGGGACTAGATACGCAGTATTTT.